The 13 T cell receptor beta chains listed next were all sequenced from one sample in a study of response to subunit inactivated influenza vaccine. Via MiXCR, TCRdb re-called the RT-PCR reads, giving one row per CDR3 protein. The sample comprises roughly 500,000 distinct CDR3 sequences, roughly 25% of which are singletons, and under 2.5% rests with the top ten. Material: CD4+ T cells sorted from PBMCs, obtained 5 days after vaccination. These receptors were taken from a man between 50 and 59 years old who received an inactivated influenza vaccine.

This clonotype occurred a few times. The CDR3: CSVGTVPGELFF. CDR3 in DNA: TGCAGCGTTGGGACAGTCCCCGGGGAGCTGTTTTTT. This sequence joins TRBV29-1 and TRBJ2-2, with TRBD1 as a possible D gene (6 bases). Germline loops: CDR1 SQVTM, CDR2 ANQGSEA. Trimming removed 4 bases at V and 6 bases at J, with 9 bases between. This CDR3 has 12 residues.

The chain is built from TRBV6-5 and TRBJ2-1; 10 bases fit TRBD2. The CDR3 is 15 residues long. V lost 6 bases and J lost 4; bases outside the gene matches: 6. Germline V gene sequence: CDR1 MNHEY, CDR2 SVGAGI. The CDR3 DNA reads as TGTGCCAGCAGGTATCCGGGACTAGCGTACAATGAGCAGTTCTTC. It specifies CASRYPGLAYNEQFF.

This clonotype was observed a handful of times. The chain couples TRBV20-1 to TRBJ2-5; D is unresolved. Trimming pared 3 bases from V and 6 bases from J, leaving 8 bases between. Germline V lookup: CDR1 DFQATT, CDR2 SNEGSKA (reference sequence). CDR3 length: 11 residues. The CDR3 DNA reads TGCAGTGCTAGGTTCGGGCAGACCCAGTACTTC. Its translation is CSARFGQTQYF.

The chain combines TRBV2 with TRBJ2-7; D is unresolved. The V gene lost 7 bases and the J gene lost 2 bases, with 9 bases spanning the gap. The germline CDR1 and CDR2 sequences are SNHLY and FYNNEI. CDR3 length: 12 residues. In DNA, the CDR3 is TGTGCCAGCAAAGGGTTCGCCTACGAGCAGTACTTC. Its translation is CASKGFAYEQYF.

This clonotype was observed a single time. The CDR3 loop is CASTLNRDTGELFF. CDR3 in DNA: TGTGCCAGCACCCTAAATCGGGACACCGGGGAGCTGTTTTTT. The gene calls are TRBV6-1 and TRBJ2-2; D unresolved. The CDR3 runs to 14 residues. Germline V gene data show CDR1 as MNHNS and CDR2 as SASEGT. Trimming left V 7 bases short and J 3 bases short, with 12 bases between.

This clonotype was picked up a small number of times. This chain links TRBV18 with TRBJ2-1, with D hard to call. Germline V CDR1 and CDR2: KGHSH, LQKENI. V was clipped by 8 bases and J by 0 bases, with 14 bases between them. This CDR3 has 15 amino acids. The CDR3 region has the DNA TGTGCCAGCGTAATGGGTTACAGCTCCTACAATGAGCAGTTCTTC. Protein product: CASVMGYSSYNEQFF.

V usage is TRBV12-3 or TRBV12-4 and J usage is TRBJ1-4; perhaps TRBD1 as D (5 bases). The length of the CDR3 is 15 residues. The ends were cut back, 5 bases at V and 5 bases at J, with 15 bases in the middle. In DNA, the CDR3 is TGTGCCAGCAGTCCCGCGGGACGGATCAATGAAAAACTGTTTTTT. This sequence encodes CASSPAGRINEKLFF.

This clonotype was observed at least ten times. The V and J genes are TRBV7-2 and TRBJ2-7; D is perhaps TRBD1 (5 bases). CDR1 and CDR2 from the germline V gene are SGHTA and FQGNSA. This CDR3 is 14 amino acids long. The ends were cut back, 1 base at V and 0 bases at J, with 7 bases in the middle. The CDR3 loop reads CASSLGGGSYEQYF. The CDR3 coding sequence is TGTGCCAGCAGCTTAGGGGGCGGCTCCTACGAGCAGTACTTC.

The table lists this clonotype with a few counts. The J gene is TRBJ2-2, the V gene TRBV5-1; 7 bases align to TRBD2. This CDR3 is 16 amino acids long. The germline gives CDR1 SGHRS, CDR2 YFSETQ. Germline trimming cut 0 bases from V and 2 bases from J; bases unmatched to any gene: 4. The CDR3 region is CASSLGGSRNTGELFF. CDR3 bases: TGCGCCAGCAGCTTGGGCGGGAGTAGAAACACCGGGGAGCTGTTTTTT.

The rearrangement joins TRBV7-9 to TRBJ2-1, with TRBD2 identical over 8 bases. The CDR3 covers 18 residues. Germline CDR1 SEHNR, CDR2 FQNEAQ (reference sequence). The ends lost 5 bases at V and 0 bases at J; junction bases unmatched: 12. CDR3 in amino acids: CASSATGSGDGSYNEQFF. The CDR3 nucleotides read TGTGCCAGCAGCGCGACGGGTAGCGGGGACGGCTCCTACAATGAGCAGTTCTTC.

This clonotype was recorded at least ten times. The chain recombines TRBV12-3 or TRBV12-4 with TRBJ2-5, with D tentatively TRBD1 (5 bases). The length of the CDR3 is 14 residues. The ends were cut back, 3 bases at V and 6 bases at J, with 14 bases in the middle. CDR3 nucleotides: TGTGCCAGCAGTTTTCAGGGTTTCGTACAGACCCAGTACTTC. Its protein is CASSFQGFVQTQYF.

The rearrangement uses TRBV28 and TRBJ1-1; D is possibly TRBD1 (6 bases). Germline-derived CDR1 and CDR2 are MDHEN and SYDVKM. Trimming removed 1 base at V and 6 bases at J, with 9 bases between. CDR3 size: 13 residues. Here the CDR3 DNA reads TGTGCCAGCAGTTTATACAGGGCGGCTGAAGCTTTCTTT. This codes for CASSLYRAAEAFF.

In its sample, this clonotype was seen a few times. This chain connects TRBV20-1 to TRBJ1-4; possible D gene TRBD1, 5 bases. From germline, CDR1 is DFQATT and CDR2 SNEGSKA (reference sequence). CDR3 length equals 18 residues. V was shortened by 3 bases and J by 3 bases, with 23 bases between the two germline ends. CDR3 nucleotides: TGCAGTGCTAGGGAACTAGGCAGGGTCAAGGGGTCTAATGAAAAACTGTTTTTT. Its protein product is CSARELGRVKGSNEKLFF.